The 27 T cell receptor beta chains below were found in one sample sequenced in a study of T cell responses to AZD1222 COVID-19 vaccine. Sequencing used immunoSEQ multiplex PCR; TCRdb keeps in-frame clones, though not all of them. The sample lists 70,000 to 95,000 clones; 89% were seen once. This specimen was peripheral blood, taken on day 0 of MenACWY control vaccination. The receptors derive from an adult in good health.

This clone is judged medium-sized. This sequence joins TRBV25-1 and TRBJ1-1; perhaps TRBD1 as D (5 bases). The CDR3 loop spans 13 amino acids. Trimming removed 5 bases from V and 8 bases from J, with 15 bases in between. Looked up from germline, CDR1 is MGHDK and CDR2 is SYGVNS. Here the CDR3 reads CASSPRARVEAFF. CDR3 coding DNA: TGTGCCAGCAGTCCTAGGGCCAGGGTCGAAGCTTTCTTT.

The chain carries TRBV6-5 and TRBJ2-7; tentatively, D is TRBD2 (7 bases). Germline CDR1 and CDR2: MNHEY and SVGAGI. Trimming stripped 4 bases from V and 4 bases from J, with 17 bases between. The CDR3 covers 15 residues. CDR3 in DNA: TGTGCCAGCAGTTTGGGTCGGGGGGCGATTTACGAGCAGTACTTC. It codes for CASSLGRGAIYEQYF.

The CDR3 nucleotides are TGTGCCAGCAGCCGACAGGCGCTTTTGAACGAGCAGTACTTC. Translating gives CASSRQALLNEQYF. This sequence joins TRBV14 and TRBJ2-7, with a tentative D call TRBD1 (6 bases). Trimming stripped 4 bases from V and 5 bases from J, with 15 bases between. Germline V gene lookup returns CDR1 SGHDN and CDR2 FVKESK. This CDR3 is 14 amino acids long.

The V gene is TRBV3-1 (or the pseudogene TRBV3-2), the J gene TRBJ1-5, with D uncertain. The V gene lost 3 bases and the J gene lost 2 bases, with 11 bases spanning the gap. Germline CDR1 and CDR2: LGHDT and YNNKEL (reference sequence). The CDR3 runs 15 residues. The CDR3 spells CASSQGIAGNQPQHF. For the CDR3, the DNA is TGTGCCAGCAGCCAGGGGATAGCGGGCAATCAGCCCCAGCATTTT.

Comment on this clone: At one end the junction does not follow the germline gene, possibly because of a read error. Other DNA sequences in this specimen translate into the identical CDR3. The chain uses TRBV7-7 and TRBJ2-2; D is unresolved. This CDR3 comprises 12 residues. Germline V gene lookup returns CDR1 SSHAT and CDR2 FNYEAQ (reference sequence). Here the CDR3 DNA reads TGTGCTAGCAGCTATTCCACCGGGGAGCTGTTTTTT. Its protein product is CASSYSTGELFF.

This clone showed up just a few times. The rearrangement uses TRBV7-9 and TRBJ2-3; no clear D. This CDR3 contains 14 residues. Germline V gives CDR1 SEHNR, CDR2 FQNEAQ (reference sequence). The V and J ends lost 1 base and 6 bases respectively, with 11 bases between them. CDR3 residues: CASSLGPVGDTQYF. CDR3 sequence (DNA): TGTGCCAGCAGCTTAGGGCCAGTCGGGGATACGCAGTATTTT.

CDR3 residues: CASSLVVTGYTDTQYF. CDR3 sequence (DNA): TGCGCCAGCAGCTTGGTAGTGACAGGCTACACAGATACGCAGTATTTT. The chain couples TRBV5-1 to TRBJ2-3; perhaps TRBD1 as D (6 bases). The germline V gene has CDR1 SGHRS and CDR2 YFSETQ. This CDR3 is built from 16 residues. V was cut by 0 bases and J by 2 bases, with 13 bases left in between.

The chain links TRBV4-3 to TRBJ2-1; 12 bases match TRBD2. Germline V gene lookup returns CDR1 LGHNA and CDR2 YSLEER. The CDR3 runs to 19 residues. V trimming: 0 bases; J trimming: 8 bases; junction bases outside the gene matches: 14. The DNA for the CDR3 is TGCGCCAGCAGCCAAGATTTCCCTCTAGCGGGGGGGCCTGTGGATGAGCAGTTCTTC. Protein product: CASSQDFPLAGGPVDEQFF.

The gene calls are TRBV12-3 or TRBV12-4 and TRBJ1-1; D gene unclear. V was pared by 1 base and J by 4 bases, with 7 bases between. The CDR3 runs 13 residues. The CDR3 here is CASSLEWVTEAFF. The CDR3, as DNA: TGTGCCAGCAGTTTAGAATGGGTCACTGAAGCTTTCTTT.

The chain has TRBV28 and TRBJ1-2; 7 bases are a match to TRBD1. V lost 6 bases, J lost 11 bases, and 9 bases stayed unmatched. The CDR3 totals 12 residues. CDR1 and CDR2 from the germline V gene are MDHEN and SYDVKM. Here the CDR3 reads CASRGTDRVYTF. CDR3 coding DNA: TGTGCCAGCAGGGGAACTGACAGGGTGTACACCTTC.

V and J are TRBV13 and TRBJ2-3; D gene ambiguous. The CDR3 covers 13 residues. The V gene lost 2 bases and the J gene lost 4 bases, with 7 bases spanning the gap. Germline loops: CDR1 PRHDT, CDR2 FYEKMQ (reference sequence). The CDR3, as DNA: TGTGCCAGCAGCTTATATGGACCAGATACGCAGTATTTT. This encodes CASSLYGPDTQYF.

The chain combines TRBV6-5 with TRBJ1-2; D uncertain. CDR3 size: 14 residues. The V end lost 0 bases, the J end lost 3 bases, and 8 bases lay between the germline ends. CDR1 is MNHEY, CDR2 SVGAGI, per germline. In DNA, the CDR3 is TGTGCCAGCAGTTACTCGGTCAGCGACTATGGCTACACCTTC. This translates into CASSYSVSDYGYTF.

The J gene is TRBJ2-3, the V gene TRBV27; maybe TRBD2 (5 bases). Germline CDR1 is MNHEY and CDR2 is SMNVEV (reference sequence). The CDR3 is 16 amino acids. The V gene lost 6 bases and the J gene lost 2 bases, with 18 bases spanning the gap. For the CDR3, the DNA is TGTGCCAGCAGAGCCACCGGGAAACCACCCACAGATACGCAGTATTTT. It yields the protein CASRATGKPPTDTQYF.

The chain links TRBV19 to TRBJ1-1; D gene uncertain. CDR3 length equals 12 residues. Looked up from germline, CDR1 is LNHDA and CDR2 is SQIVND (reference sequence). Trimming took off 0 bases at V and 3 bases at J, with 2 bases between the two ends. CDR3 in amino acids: CASSIDHTEAFF. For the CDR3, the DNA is TGTGCCAGTAGTATAGATCACACTGAAGCTTTCTTT.

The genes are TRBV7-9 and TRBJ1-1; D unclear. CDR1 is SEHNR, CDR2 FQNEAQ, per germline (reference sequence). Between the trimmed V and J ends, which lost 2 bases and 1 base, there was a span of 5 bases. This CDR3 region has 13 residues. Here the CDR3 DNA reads TGTGCCAGCAGCTTAAAGGAGAACACTGAAGCTTTCTTT. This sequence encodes CASSLKENTEAFF. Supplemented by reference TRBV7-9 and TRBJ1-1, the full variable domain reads DTGVSQNPRHKITKRGQNVTFRCDPISEHNRLYWYRQTLGQGPEFLTYFQNEAQLEKSRLLSDRFSAERPKGSFSTLEIQRTEQGDSAMYLCASSLKENTEAFFGQGTRLTVV.

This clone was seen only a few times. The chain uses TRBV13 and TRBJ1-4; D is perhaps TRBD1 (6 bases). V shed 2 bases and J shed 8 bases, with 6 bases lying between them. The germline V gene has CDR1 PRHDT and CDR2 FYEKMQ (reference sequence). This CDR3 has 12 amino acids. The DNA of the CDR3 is TGTGCCAGCAGCTTAAGGGGGGAAAAACTGTTTTTT. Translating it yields CASSLRGEKLFF.

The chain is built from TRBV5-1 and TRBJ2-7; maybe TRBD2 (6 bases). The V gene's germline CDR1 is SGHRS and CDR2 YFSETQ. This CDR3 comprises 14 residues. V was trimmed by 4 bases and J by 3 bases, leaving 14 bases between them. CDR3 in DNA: TGCGCCAGCAGCGCTTCCGGGACTTTCTACGAGCAGTACTTC. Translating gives CASSASGTFYEQYF.

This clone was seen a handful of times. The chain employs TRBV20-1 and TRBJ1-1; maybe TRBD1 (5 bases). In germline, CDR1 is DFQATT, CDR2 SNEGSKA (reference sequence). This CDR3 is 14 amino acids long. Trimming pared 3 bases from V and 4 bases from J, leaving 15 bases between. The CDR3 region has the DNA TGCAGTGCTAGTTTTGAGGGGCATAGCACTGAAGCTTTCTTT. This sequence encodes CSASFEGHSTEAFF.

The CDR3 bases are TGTGCCAGCACGATATTTCGGGACCGAGATCAGCCCCAGCATTTT. Its translation is CASTIFRDRDQPQHF. The chain combines TRBV6-5 with TRBJ1-5, with D possibly matching TRBD1 (5 bases). CDR1 MNHEY and CDR2 SVGAGI come from the germline V gene. Trimming cost V 7 bases and J 5 bases, with 18 bases left between them. CDR3 length: 15 amino acids.

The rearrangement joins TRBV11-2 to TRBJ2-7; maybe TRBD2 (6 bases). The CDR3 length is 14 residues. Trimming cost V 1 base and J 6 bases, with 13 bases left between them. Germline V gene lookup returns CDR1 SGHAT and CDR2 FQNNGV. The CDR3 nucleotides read TGTGCCAGCAGCTTAGGTGGTGGGGGGAGCGAGCAGTACTTC. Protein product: CASSLGGGGSEQYF.

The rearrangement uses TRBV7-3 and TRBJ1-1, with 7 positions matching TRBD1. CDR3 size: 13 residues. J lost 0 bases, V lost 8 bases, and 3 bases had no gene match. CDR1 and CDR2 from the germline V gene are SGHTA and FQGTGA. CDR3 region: CASGDRVNTEAFF. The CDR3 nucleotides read TGTGCCAGCGGAGACAGGGTGAACACTGAAGCTTTCTTT.

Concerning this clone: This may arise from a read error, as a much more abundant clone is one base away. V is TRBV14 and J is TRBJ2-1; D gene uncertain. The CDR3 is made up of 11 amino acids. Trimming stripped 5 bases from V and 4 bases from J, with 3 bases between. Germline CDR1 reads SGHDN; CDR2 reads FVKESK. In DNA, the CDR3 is TGTGCCAGCAGCGTATACAATGAGCAGTTCTTC. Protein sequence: CASSVYNEQFF.

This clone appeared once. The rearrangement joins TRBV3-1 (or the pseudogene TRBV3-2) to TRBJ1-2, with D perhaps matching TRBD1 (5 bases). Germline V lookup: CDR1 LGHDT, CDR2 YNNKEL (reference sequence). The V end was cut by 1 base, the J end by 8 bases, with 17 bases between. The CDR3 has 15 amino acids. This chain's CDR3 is CASSQGGPMLWGYTF. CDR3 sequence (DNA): TGTGCCAGCAGCCAAGGGGGCCCAATGTTGTGGGGCTACACCTTC.

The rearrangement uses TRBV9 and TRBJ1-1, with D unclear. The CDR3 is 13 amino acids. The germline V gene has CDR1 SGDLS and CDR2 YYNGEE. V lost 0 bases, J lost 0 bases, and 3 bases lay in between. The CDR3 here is CASSVDLNTEAFF. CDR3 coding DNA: TGTGCCAGCAGCGTAGATCTGAACACTGAAGCTTTCTTT. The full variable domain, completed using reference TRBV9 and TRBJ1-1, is DSGVTQTPKHLITATGQRVTLRCSPRSGDLSVYWYQQSLDQGLQFLIQYYNGEERAKGNILERFSAQQFPDLHSELNLSSLELGDSALYFCASSVDLNTEAFFGQGTRLTVV.

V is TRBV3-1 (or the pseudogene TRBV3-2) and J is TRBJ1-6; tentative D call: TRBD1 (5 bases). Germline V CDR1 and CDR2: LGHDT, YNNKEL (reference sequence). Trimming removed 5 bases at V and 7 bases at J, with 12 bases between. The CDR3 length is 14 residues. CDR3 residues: CASSGGTGNSPLHF. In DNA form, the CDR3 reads TGTGCCAGCAGCGGGGGGACGGGGAATTCACCCCTCCACTTT.

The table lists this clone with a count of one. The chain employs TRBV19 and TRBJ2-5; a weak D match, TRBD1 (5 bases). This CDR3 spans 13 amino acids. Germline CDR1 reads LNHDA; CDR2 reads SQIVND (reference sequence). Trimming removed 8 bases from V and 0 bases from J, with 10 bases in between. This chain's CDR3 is CASGDSYQETQYF. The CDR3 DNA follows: TGTGCCAGTGGTGACAGTTACCAAGAGACCCAGTACTTC.

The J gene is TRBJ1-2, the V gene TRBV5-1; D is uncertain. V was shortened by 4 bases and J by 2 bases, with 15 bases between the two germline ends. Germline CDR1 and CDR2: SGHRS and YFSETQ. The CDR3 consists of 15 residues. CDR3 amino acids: CASSPDGQPNYGYTF. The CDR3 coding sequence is TGCGCCAGCAGCCCGGACGGGCAACCGAACTATGGCTACACCTTC.